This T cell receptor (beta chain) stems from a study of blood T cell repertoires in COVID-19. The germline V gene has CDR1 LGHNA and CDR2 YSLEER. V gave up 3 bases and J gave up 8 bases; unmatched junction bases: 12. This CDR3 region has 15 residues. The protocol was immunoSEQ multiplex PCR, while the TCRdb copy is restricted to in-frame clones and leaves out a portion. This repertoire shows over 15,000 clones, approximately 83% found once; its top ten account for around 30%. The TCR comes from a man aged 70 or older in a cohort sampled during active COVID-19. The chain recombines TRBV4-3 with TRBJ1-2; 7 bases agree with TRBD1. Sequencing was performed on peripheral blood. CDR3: CASSQVPGQAGGYTF. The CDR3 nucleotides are TGCGCCAGCAGCCAGGTTCCCGGACAGGCTGGGGGCTACACCTTC.